These 21 T cell receptor beta chains were all obtained from the same sample, sequenced in a study of blood T cell repertoires in COVID-19. Produced via immunoSEQ multiplex PCR; TCRdb's table is partial and in-frame only. The table lists about 220,000 clones, nearly 90% of them singletons, with about 15% in the top ten. Sequenced: PBMCs or T cells enriched from blood (not recorded which). The receptors here all came from a man aged 25-45 years who had been exposed to COVID-19.

This clone was seen just once. The chain employs TRBV11-2 and TRBJ1-4; D is unclear. Germline V CDR1 and CDR2: SGHAT, FQNNGV. V lost 5 bases, J lost 7 bases, and 17 bases lay in between. The CDR3 totals 15 residues. CDR3 sequence reads: CASSARILLGEKLFF. In DNA, the CDR3 is TGTGCCAGCAGCGCTCGTATACTCCTTGGTGAAAAACTGTTTTTT.

The chain is built from TRBV10-3 and TRBJ2-1; D unclear. In germline, CDR1 is ENHRY, CDR2 SYGVKD. CDR3 length: 12 amino acids. V was cut by 3 bases and J by 5 bases, with 5 bases left in between. The chain's CDR3 is CAISEQNNEQFF. CDR3 bases: TGTGCCATCAGTGAACAAAACAATGAGCAGTTCTTC.

The chain uses TRBV25-1 and TRBJ1-4; no reliable D call. This CDR3 is built from 17 residues. Germline-derived CDR1 and CDR2 are MGHDK and SYGVNS. V was clipped by 6 bases and J by 0 bases, with 17 bases between them. CDR3 protein: CASSGISIIATNEKLFF. Written as DNA, the CDR3 is TGTGCCAGCAGCGGGATATCCATTATAGCAACTAATGAAAAACTGTTTTTT.

The chain employs TRBV7-6 and TRBJ2-1, with 9 bases that match TRBD2. This CDR3 region has 14 residues. The V gene's germline CDR1 is SGHVS and CDR2 FNYEAQ. V shed 1 base, J shed 8 bases, and the junction held 3 bases outside the gene matches. CDR3 sequence reads: CASSLGGGVDEQFF. The DNA for the CDR3 is TGTGCCAGCAGCTTAGGCGGGGGGGTCGATGAGCAGTTCTTC.

The CDR3 coding sequence is TGCAGTGTCTCAGACTCATACGAGCAGTACTTC. Its translation is CSVSDSYEQYF. This chain connects TRBV20-1 to TRBJ2-7; no firm D call. Trimming removed 7 bases at V and 4 bases at J, with 11 bases between. Looked up from germline, CDR1 is DFQATT and CDR2 is SNEGSKA (reference sequence). The CDR3 spans 11 residues.

V and J are TRBV9 and TRBJ2-2; 8 bases are shared with TRBD1. Trimming took 6 bases from V and 1 from J; bases not matched to a gene: 5. CDR3 length: 15 residues. The germline V gene has CDR1 SGDLS and CDR2 YYNGEE. The DNA for the CDR3 is TGTGCCAGCAAAGAAACAGGGGGGAACACCGGGGAGCTGTTTTTT. It translates to CASKETGGNTGELFF. The complete variable domain, with remaining parts taken from reference TRBV9 and TRBJ2-2, reads DSGVTQTPKHLITATGQRVTLRCSPRSGDLSVYWYQQSLDQGLQFLIQYYNGEERAKGNILERFSAQQFPDLHSELNLSSLELGDSALYFCASKETGGNTGELFFGEGSRLTVL.

The chain is built from TRBV15 and TRBJ1-2, with D tentatively TRBD1 (6 bases). Per germline, CDR1 LNHNV and CDR2 YYDKDF (reference sequence). The CDR3 has 13 residues. The ends were cut back, 11 bases at V and 4 bases at J, with 17 bases in the middle. The CDR3 DNA is TGTGCCTCGTCCCCCGGGACACTCTATGGCTACACCTTC. It codes for CASSPGTLYGYTF.

The chain uses TRBV18 and TRBJ1-2, with 7 bases lining up with TRBD1. J was trimmed by 1 base and V by 1 base; bases with no gene match: 3. Germline CDR1 is KGHSH and CDR2 is LQKENI. CDR3 size: 15 residues. CDR3 in amino acids: CASSPLRGLNYGYTF. CDR3 bases: TGTGCCAGCTCACCACTGAGGGGGCTTAACTATGGCTACACCTTC. The full variable domain, its missing parts supplied by reference TRBV18 and TRBJ1-2, is NAGVMQNPRHLVRRRGQEARLRCSPMKGHSHVYWYRQLPEEGLKFMVYLQKENIIDESGMPKERFSAEFPKEGPSILRIQQVVRGDSAAYFCASSPLRGLNYGYTFGSGTRLTVV.

This sequence joins TRBV7-2 and TRBJ1-4; 8 nucleotides align to TRBD1. The CDR3 is 16 residues long. The J segment lost 11 bases and the V segment lost 2 bases, leaving 13 bases of the junction unmatched. Per germline, CDR1 SGHTA and CDR2 FQGNSA. The CDR3 DNA is TGTGCCAGCAGCTTAAGCCTCGGGACAGGCACTAATAAACTGTTTTTT. It codes for CASSLSLGTGTNKLFF. The whole variable domain, filled in from reference TRBV7-2 and TRBJ1-4, reads GAGVSQSPSNKVTEKGKDVELRCDPISGHTALYWYRQSLGQGLEFLIYFQGNSAPDKSGLPSDRFSAERTGGSVSTLTIQRTQQEDSAVYLCASSLSLGTGTNKLFFGSGTQLSVL.

This clone was seen a single time. The chain employs TRBV6-5 and TRBJ2-1, with a tentative D call TRBD2 (5 bases). V was pared by 6 bases and J by 0 bases, with 9 bases between. The CDR3 runs to 14 residues. Germline assignment: CDR1 MNHEY and CDR2 SVGAGI. CDR3 coding DNA: TGTGCCAGCAGGGGAGTCCCCTCCTACAATGAGCAGTTCTTC. It codes for CASRGVPSYNEQFF.

This sequence joins TRBV9 and TRBJ1-3; TRBD1 aligns across 10 bases. Germline lookup yields CDR1 SGDLS and CDR2 YYNGEE. The CDR3 is made up of 16 amino acids. After removal of 0 bases from V and 0 bases from J, the junction contained 0 bases not matched to a gene. CDR3 protein: CASSVGDRGSGNTIYF. CDR3 in DNA: TGTGCCAGCAGCGTAGGGGACAGGGGCTCTGGAAACACCATATATTTT.

This clone has a handful of counts. The chain combines TRBV2 with TRBJ1-1; D perhaps matches TRBD1 (6 bases). V lost 6 bases, J lost 7 bases, and 18 bases lay in between. CDR1 and CDR2 (germline): SNHLY, FYNNEI. This CDR3 contains 14 residues. The CDR3 sequence is CASSLFTRQDEAFF. The DNA for the CDR3 is TGTGCCAGCAGCCTATTTACTAGACAGGATGAAGCTTTCTTT.

V usage is TRBV10-3 and J usage is TRBJ2-7; perhaps TRBD2 as D (5 bases). Trimming shortened V by 10 bases and J by 5 bases, and 21 bases separated the two germline ends. This CDR3 is 14 amino acids long. The germline V gene encodes CDR1 ENHRY and CDR2 SYGVKD. The CDR3 DNA follows: TGTGCCACCCAAGCAGCTAGCTTAATCGACGAGCAGTACTTC. This translates into CATQAASLIDEQYF.

The chain employs TRBV11-2 and TRBJ2-7, with D possibly being TRBD1 (6 bases). V lost 0 bases and J lost 3, with 9 bases in between. This CDR3 is built from 14 residues. Per the germline V gene, CDR1 is SGHAT and CDR2 is FQNNGV. CDR3 loop: CASSLEGAIYEQYF. The DNA of the CDR3 is TGTGCCAGCAGCTTAGAGGGGGCTATCTACGAGCAGTACTTC.

The chain uses TRBV5-1 and TRBJ1-6, with 10 nucleotides matching TRBD1. This CDR3 has 15 residues. V gave up 4 bases and J gave up 8 bases; unmatched junction bases: 6. Germline CDR1 is SGHRS and CDR2 is YFSETQ. The CDR3 DNA reads TGCGCCAGCAGCCGGGAAGGGACAGGGGATTCACCCCTCCACTTT. Its protein is CASSREGTGDSPLHF.

V and J are TRBV18 and TRBJ2-1; 12 bases map to TRBD2. V was clipped by 2 bases and J by 1 base; unmatched bases: 3. From germline, CDR1 is KGHSH and CDR2 LQKENI. The CDR3 spans 17 residues. CDR3 bases: TGTGCCAGCTCACCAAGGACTAGCGGGGCATCCTACAATGAGCAGTTCTTC. It codes for CASSPRTSGASYNEQFF.

The rearrangement uses TRBV27 and TRBJ1-6; TRBD1 agrees at 9 bases. The CDR3 has 21 residues. CDR1 is MNHEY, CDR2 SMNVEV, per germline (reference sequence). V shed 6 bases and J 0 bases; nucleotides not matched to a gene: 18. CDR3 bases: TGTGCCAGCAGCTTCATTACCCGGGACAGGGAATTTACCTCCTATAATTCACCCCTCCACTTT. Protein: CASSFITRDREFTSYNSPLHF.

The V call is TRBV20-1, the J call TRBJ2-5; D call uncertain. The CDR3 is 11 amino acids. Germline V gene data show CDR1 as DFQATT and CDR2 as SNEGSKA (reference sequence). The V end lost 6 bases, the J end lost 5 bases, and 10 bases lay between the germline ends. The CDR3, as DNA: TGCAGTGCCGAATCGGAGGAGACCCAGTACTTC. It codes for CSAESEETQYF.

The genes are TRBV4-1 and TRBJ1-6; D is possibly TRBD1 (6 bases). Germline lookup yields CDR1 MGHRA and CDR2 YSYEKL. V was pared by 6 bases and J by 1 base, with 13 bases between. The CDR3 sequence is 16 residues long. CDR3 sequence: CASSFTGLSYNSPLHF. DNA of the CDR3: TGCGCCAGCAGTTTTACAGGGTTATCCTATAATTCACCCCTCCACTTT.

The rearrangement uses TRBV5-4 and TRBJ2-3; 8 bases line up with TRBD1. The CDR3 loop spans 18 amino acids. Germline CDR1 and CDR2: SGHNT and YYREEE (reference sequence). The junction had 14 bases not matched to a gene; V was cut back by 1 base and J by 4 bases. The CDR3 loop is CASSLYGRRATGADTQYF. The CDR3 bases are TGTGCCAGCAGCTTGTATGGTAGGCGGGCGACAGGGGCAGATACGCAGTATTTT. The entire variable domain, with the rest obtained from reference TRBV5-4 and TRBJ2-3, is as follows: ETGVTQSPTHLIKTRGQQVTLRCSSQSGHNTVSWYQQALGQGPQFIFQYYREEENGRGNFPPRFSGLQFPNYSSELNVNALELDDSALYLCASSLYGRRATGADTQYFGPGTRLTVL.

As for this clone: An end of the junction does not agree with germline; a read error may underlie this. The CDR3 loop is CASSPLNAKTGELFF. The CDR3 DNA is TGTGCCAGCAGCCCACTTAACGCGAAGACCGGGGAGCTGTTTTTT. J is TRBJ2-2 and V is TRBV3-1 (or the pseudogene TRBV3-2); D call uncertain. This CDR3 comprises 15 residues. Germline V gene sequence: CDR1 LGHDT, CDR2 YNNKEL (reference sequence).